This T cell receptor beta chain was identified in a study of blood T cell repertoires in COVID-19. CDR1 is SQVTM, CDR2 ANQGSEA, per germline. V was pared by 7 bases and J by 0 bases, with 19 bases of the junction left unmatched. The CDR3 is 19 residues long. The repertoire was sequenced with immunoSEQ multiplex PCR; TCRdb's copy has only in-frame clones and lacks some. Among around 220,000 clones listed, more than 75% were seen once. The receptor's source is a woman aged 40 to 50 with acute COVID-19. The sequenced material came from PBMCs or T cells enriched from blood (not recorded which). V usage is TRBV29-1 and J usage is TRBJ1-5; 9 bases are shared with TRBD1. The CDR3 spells CSAELGPGTGRFSNQPQHF. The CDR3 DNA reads TGCAGCGCCGAGTTGGGACCCGGGACAGGGCGGTTTAGCAATCAGCCCCAGCATTTT.